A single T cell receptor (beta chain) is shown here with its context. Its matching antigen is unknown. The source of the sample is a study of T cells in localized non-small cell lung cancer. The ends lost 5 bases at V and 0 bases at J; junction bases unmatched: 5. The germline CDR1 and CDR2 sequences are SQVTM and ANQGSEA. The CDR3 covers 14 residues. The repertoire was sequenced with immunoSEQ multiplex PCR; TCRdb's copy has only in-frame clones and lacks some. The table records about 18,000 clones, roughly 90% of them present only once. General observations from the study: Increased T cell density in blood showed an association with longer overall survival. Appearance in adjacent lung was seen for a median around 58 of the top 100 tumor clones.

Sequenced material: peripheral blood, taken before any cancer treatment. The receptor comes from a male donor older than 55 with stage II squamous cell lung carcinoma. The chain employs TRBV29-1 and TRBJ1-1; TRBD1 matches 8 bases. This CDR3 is CSVQRQGLNTEAFF. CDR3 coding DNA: TGCAGCGTTCAGCGACAGGGGTTGAACACTGAAGCTTTCTTT.